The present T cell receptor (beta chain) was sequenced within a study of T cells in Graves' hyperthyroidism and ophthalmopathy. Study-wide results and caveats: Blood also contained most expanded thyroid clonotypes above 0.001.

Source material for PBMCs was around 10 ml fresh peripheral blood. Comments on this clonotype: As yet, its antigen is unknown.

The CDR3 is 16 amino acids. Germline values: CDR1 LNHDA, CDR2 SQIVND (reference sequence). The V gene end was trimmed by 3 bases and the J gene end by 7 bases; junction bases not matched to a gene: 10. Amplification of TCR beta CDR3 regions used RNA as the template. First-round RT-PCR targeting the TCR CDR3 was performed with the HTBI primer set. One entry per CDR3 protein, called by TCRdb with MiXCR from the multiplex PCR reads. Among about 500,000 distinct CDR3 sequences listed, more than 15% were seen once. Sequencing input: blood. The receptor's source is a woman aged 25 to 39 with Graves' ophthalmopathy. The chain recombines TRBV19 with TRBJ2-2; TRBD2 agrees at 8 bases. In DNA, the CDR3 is TGTGCCAGTAGTATTTCAGGGACGGGGACTAGCGGGGAGCTGTTTTTT. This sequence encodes CASSISGTGTSGELFF.